The 27 T cell receptor beta chains below were found in one sample sequenced in a study of tumor and adjacent non-tumor tissue in lung cancer. The library came from three nested PCR rounds adapted from ARM-PCR protocols. TCRdb redid the calling of the multiplex PCR reads with MiXCR, one entry per CDR3 protein. This repertoire shows tens of thousands of distinct CDR3 sequences, more than 60% found once; its top ten account for roughly 12%. RNA was extracted from bulk tissue without any cell sorting. The sample was lung tumor tissue. The receptors originated from a woman between 50 and 59 years old with non-small cell lung cancer.

This clonotype has just one count. A much larger clone lies one base from this, so it may be a read error. The chain joins TRBV28 to TRBJ1-2, with no clear D. V was pared by 8 bases and J by 1 base, with 14 bases between. Germline CDR1 MDHEN, CDR2 SYDVKM. The CDR3 contains 14 residues. CDR3 sequence (DNA): TGTGCCAGCTCTCGATCGGCGTATAACTATGGCTACACCTTC. Translated: CASSRSAYNYGYTF.

On this clonotype: One end of the junction is discordant with germline, which a read error may explain. The V call is TRBV4-1, the J call TRBJ2-1, with 12 bases matching TRBD2. The V gene's germline CDR1 is MGHRA and CDR2 YSYEKL. This CDR3 comprises 16 residues. The CDR3 DNA follows: TGCGCCACCAGCCAACCACTGGGACTAGCGGGCAATGAGCAGTTCTTC. It codes for CATSQPLGLAGNEQFF.

The chain recombines TRBV11-1 with TRBJ2-5, with D possibly matching TRBD1 (6 bases). Germline CDR1 and CDR2: SGHAT and FQDESV (reference sequence). The length of the CDR3 is 12 residues. The V and J ends lost 4 bases and 14 bases respectively, with 17 bases between them. The CDR3 DNA follows: TGTGCCAGCAGCTCGACGGGACATGGGCACTACTTC. It is translated as CASSSTGHGHYF.

This clonotype appeared a single time. One junction end disagrees with the germline gene, perhaps due to a read error. V usage is TRBV12-3 or TRBV12-4 and J usage is TRBJ1-3; no definite D call. The CDR3 runs to 13 residues. Written as DNA, the CDR3 is TGTCCCAGCACCCCCCCCTTTGGAAACACCATATATTTT. The encoded protein is CPSTPPFGNTIYF.

This clonotype was counted at least ten times. The rearrangement joins TRBV20-1 to TRBJ2-1; 8 bases are a match to TRBD2. V shed 5 bases and J 7 bases; nucleotides not matched to a gene: 16. The CDR3 spans 16 residues. Germline assignment: CDR1 DFQATT and CDR2 SNEGSKA (reference sequence). This CDR3 is CSAPPSPTSGGNEQFF. CDR3 bases: TGCAGTGCTCCCCCTTCCCCTACTAGCGGCGGGAATGAGCAGTTCTTC.

Remarks on this clonotype: The CDR3 does not end in the conserved phenylalanine or tryptophan, so this is likely a read error. This chain connects TRBV14 to TRBJ2-3; D may be TRBD1 (5 bases). Per germline, CDR1 SGHDN and CDR2 FVKESK. The length of the CDR3 is 13 residues. The CDR3 nucleotides are TGTGCTAGCAGCTCAACAGGACCAGATACGCAGTATTGT. The encoded protein is CASSSTGPDTQYC.

V usage is TRBV11-1 and J usage is TRBJ2-1, with 14 nucleotides matching TRBD2. J gave up 12 bases and V 9 bases, and 10 bases lay outside the gene matches. The CDR3 runs to 14 residues. Germline CDR1 SGHAT, CDR2 FQDESV (reference sequence). For the CDR3, the DNA is TGTGCCAGAAACTCAGGACTAGCGGGAGGCTTGCAGTTCTTC. This sequence encodes CARNSGLAGGLQFF.

Of note for this clonotype: Since a much larger clone is just one base distant, this may be a read error. Here the CDR3 reads CSAMTSSTDTQYF. CDR3 nucleotides: TGCAGTGCTATGACTAGCAGCACAGATACGCAGTATTTT. The chain uses TRBV20-1 and TRBJ2-3; TRBD2 matches 7 bases. The germline V gene has CDR1 DFQATT and CDR2 SNEGSKA (reference sequence). V trimming: 4 bases; J trimming: 0 bases; junction bases outside the gene matches: 1. CDR3 length: 13 residues.

V usage is TRBV25-1 and J usage is TRBJ2-7; D might be TRBD1 (5 bases). In germline, CDR1 is MGHDK, CDR2 SYGVNS. This CDR3 has 15 residues. The ends were cut back, 3 bases at V and 2 bases at J, with 14 bases in the middle. The CDR3 loop is CASSDSGPIAYEQYF. The CDR3 bases are TGTGCCAGCAGTGACTCAGGGCCAATAGCCTACGAGCAGTACTTC.

A note on this clonotype: A read error may produce the germline difference seen at one junction end. CDR3 region: CASNYSLRRVAFF. CDR3 sequence (DNA): TGTGCCAGCAATTACTCCTTGAGAAGGGTGGCTTTCTTT. The chain uses TRBV6-5 and TRBJ1-1; the D is unclear. The CDR3 length is 13 residues. Per the germline V gene, CDR1 is MNHEY and CDR2 is SVGAGI.

The chain uses TRBV11-3 and TRBJ2-1; TRBD2 agrees at 13 bases. J gave up 8 bases and V 7 bases, and 8 bases lay outside the gene matches. The CDR3 totals 15 residues. Germline V gives CDR1 SGHNT, CDR2 YENEEA. CDR3 sequence: CASTLTSGGAHEQFF. In DNA form, the CDR3 reads TGTGCCAGCACCCTAACTAGCGGGGGGGCCCATGAGCAGTTCTTC. The whole variable domain, filled in from reference TRBV11-3 and TRBJ2-1, reads EAGVVQSPRYKIIEKKQPVAFWCNPISGHNTLYWYLQNLGQGPELLIRYENEEAVDDSQLPKDRFSAERLKGVDSTLKIQPAELGDSAVYLCASTLTSGGAHEQFFGPGTRLTVL.

This clonotype was seen ten or more times. V usage is TRBV29-1 and J usage is TRBJ1-1; 11 bases agree with TRBD1. The CDR3 has 13 residues. Germline CDR1 reads SQVTM; CDR2 reads ANQGSEA. V shed 7 bases and J 4 bases; nucleotides not matched to a gene: 5. Here the CDR3 reads CSAWDRGGTEAFF. Here the CDR3 DNA reads TGCAGCGCCTGGGACAGGGGGGGCACTGAAGCTTTCTTT.

This clonotype was recorded at least ten times. The rearrangement links TRBV12-3 or TRBV12-4 to TRBJ2-3, with 10 bases lining up with TRBD2. Trimming cost V 5 bases and J 4 bases; bases outside gene matches: 6. CDR3 length: 15 amino acids. The CDR3 nucleotides read TGTGCCAGCAGTCTTACTAGCGGGAAGGCAGATACGCAGTATTTT. Its translation is CASSLTSGKADTQYF.

The chain employs TRBV10-3 and TRBJ2-2, with D perhaps matching TRBD2 (5 bases). Germline V CDR1 and CDR2: ENHRY, SYGVKD. CDR3 length: 15 residues. Between the trimmed V and J ends, which lost 4 bases and 0 bases, there was a span of 9 bases. The chain's CDR3 is CAISVSAANTGELFF. The CDR3 nucleotides are TGTGCCATCAGTGTATCAGCGGCGAACACCGGGGAGCTGTTTTTT.

Regarding this clonotype: A read error may account for a junction end that differs from germline. The V gene is TRBV11-1, the J gene TRBJ2-7, with 9 positions matching TRBD2. The CDR3 totals 16 residues. Germline CDR1 reads SGHAT; CDR2 reads FQDESV (reference sequence). The CDR3 region has the DNA TGTGTCAGCAGCTGTTCAAGGGGGCAGCGGGAGGCCGAGCAGTACTTC. It specifies CVSSCSRGQREAEQYF.

This clonotype was detected a few times. The junction departs from germline at one end; a sequencing error may be responsible. The chain carries TRBV20-1 and TRBJ2-2, with D possibly TRBD2 on 6 matching bases. The germline V gene has CDR1 DFQATT and CDR2 SNEGSKA (reference sequence). CDR3 size: 14 residues. In DNA, the CDR3 is TGTAGTGCTAGACTAGTGGGAGACACCGGGGAGCTGTTTTTT. Protein product: CSARLVGDTGELFF.

The chain is built from TRBV6-5 and TRBJ2-5; 7 nucleotides agree with TRBD2. V dropped 5 bases and J dropped 14; count of bases not matched to a gene: 17. CDR3 length: 14 residues. The germline V gene encodes CDR1 MNHEY and CDR2 SVGAGI. The CDR3 sequence is CASSRERGQEIHYF. The DNA for the CDR3 is TGTGCCAGCAGTCGTGAGCGGGGTCAAGAGATCCATTACTTC.

Remarks on this clonotype: The junction differs from germline at one of its ends, possibly a read error. The chain recombines TRBV11-2 with TRBJ2-1; 7 nucleotides match TRBD2. The germline CDR1 and CDR2 sequences are SGHAT and FQNNGV. The CDR3 runs to 13 residues. CDR3 residues: CVEGEGGQPEQFF. DNA of the CDR3: TGTGTCGAAGGGGAGGGAGGGCAGCCCGAGCAATTCTTC.

As to this clonotype: Its ends do not fully match the called genes, so a read error is possible. The chain is built from TRBV24-1 and TRBJ2-7; 8 nucleotides align to TRBD1. Germline CDR1 is KGHDR and CDR2 is SFDVKD. The CDR3 contains 13 residues. CDR3 amino acids: CASSDRTGLEQYF. CDR3 in DNA: TGTGCCAGCAGTGACAGGACAGGGCTTGAACAGTATTTC.

With respect to this clonotype: Lacking the conserved final phenylalanine or tryptophan, this CDR3 likely reflects a read error. It is unclear where the CDR3 begins or ends on the DNA, so no DNA is shown, and the CDR3 is as TCRdb lists it. This chain joins TRBV29-1 and TRBJ2-2; TRBD1, the table's D call, lacks a check against the DNA. The germline CDR1 and CDR2 sequences are SQVTM and ANQGSEA. The CDR3 extends over 14 residues, inclusive of both ends. The CDR3 loop is CSVGDSPNTGELFY.

Note on this clonotype: Here the CDR3 omits its conserved ending phenylalanine or tryptophan, so a read error is the likely source. The DNA is omitted, as the CDR3 cannot be located on it reliably, and the CDR3 follows TCRdb's listing. The chain carries TRBV4-1 and TRBJ1-1. The CDR3 is 13 amino acids in total, end residues counted. Germline loops: CDR1 MGHRA, CDR2 YSYEKL. Here the CDR3 reads CASSLDSNIEAFL.

As concerns this clonotype: A much larger clone is a single base away; this may be a read error. This sequence joins TRBV7-9 and TRBJ2-3, with 9 nucleotides matching TRBD1. CDR1 SEHNR and CDR2 FQNEAQ come from the germline V gene (reference sequence). The length of the CDR3 is 19 residues. Trimming took 10 bases from V and 1 from J; bases not matched to a gene: 21. This CDR3 reads CAIRPGQGNFQTGTDTQYF. The CDR3, as DNA: TGTGCCATCAGACCCGGACAGGGGAATTTCCAAACTGGCACAGATACGCAGTATTTT.

Details on this clonotype: A much bigger clone sits one base away, suggesting this may be a read error. The rearrangement uses TRBV28 and TRBJ1-6; no reliable D call. Germline CDR1 MDHEN, CDR2 SYDVKM. The CDR3 length is 11 residues. CDR3 bases: TGTACCAGCAGTTTTCGTTCACCCCTCCACTTT. Translating it yields CTSSFRSPLHF.

About this clonotype itself: This CDR3 fails to terminate in the conserved phenylalanine or tryptophan, so it likely reflects a read error. V and J are TRBV11-2 and TRBJ2-7, with TRBD1 matching 9 bases. Germline loops: CDR1 SGHAT, CDR2 FQNNGV. Trimming cost V 5 bases and J 1 base; bases outside gene matches: 9. The CDR3 totals 16 residues. The CDR3 here is CASSQGQGDFSYEQYI. The CDR3 region has the DNA TGTGCCAGCAGCCAGGGACAGGGAGACTTTTCCTACGAGCAGTACATC.

This clonotype was recorded only once. A much larger clone sits a single nucleotide away, making a read error possible. V is TRBV20-1 and J is TRBJ1-1; D ambiguous. The CDR3 sequence is 13 residues long. Trimming removed 2 bases at V and 8 bases at J, with 15 bases between. Germline V gene lookup returns CDR1 DFQATT and CDR2 SNEGSKA (reference sequence). This chain's CDR3 is CSARHPSELEAFF. As DNA, the CDR3 is TGCAGTGCTAGACATCCCTCAGAGCTGGAAGCTTTCTTT.

The table lists this clonotype with a count of one. This may be a read error, as it is one base from a much larger clone. The chain is built from TRBV7-9 and TRBJ2-6; 8 positions agree with TRBD1. The CDR3 has 20 amino acids. J lost 4 bases, V lost 5 bases, and 19 bases had no gene match. CDR1 and CDR2 (germline): SEHNR, FQNEAQ (reference sequence). The CDR3 protein is CASSPEEYRDRRLGANVLTF. The CDR3 DNA is TGTGCCAGCAGCCCTGAAGAGTACAGGGACAGGAGGCTAGGGGCCAACGTCCTGACTTTC.

In its sample, this clonotype was seen once. At one end the junction does not follow the germline gene, possibly because of a read error. The rearrangement links TRBV4-2 to TRBJ2-2; TRBD2 agrees at 10 bases. The length of the CDR3 is 17 residues. Germline V gives CDR1 LGHNA, CDR2 YNFKEQ. The CDR3 coding sequence is TGTGCCAGCAGCCAAGAGGGAACTAGCGGGAAAACCTGGGAGTTGTTTTTT. Protein: CASSQEGTSGKTWELFF.